Shown below are 2 T cell receptor beta chains from a single sample sequenced in a study of glioma-infiltrating T cells. TCR alpha and beta CDR3 regions were amplified from RNA using iRepertoire nested multiplex PCR. One entry per CDR3 protein, called by TCRdb with MiXCR from the multiplex PCR reads. The top ten hold approximately 38% of the sample, which has roughly 100,000 distinct CDR3 sequences, about 37% seen once. Sequences were obtained from glioma tissue, nonneoplastic brain tissue, or PBMCs (not recorded which). The receptors here all came from a human donor with low-grade glioma or glioblastoma, undergoing nonglioma brain surgery, or in good health (not recorded which).

In the case of this clonotype: A read error may account for a junction end that differs from germline. This chain connects TRBV6-1 to TRBJ2-1, with 11 bases that match TRBD2. Germline values: CDR1 MNHNS, CDR2 SASEGT. The CDR3 totals 12 residues. Here the CDR3 reads CASSEILAGGKF. The CDR3 nucleotides are TGTGCCAGCAGTGAGATTCTAGCGGGAGGAAAGTTC.

The count of this clonotype is one. This could be a read error, since a much larger clone is one nucleotide away. The rearrangement joins TRBV2 to TRBJ2-2; no reliable D call. Germline V gene sequence: CDR1 SNHLY, CDR2 FYNNEI. The CDR3 has 16 residues. CDR3 DNA sequence: TGTGCCAGCAGTGAAGCACGGGCCTTGAACACCAGGGAGCTGTTTTTT. It translates to CASSEARALNTRELFF.